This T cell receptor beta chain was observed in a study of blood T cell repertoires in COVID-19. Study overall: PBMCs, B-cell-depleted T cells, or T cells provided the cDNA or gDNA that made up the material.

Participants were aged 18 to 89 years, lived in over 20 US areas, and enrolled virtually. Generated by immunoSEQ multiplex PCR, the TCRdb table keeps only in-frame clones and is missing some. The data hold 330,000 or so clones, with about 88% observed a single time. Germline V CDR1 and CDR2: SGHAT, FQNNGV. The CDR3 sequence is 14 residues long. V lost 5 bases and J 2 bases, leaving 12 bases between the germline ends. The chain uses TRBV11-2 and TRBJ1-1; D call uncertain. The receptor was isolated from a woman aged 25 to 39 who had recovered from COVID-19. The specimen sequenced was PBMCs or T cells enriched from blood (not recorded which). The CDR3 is CASSLSEVNTEAFF. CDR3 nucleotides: TGTGCCAGCAGCCTCTCGGAGGTTAACACTGAAGCTTTCTTT.